This T cell receptor (beta chain) was sequenced in a study of glioma-infiltrating T cells after dendritic cell vaccination. Time point reported: after dendritic cell vaccination, including at tumor progression/relapse. This clone showed up just once. Sequenced by immunoSEQ multiplex PCR; TCRdb stores in-frame clones only, minus some. Seen here are 70,000 to 100,000 clones, 83% observed once, and the top ten hold approximately 6.6%. This specimen was blood, taken after dendritic cell vaccination. The clonotype originates from a human donor with glioblastoma.

Written as DNA, the CDR3 is TGTGCCGGAACAGGGAACTCTGGAAACACCATATATTTT. Translated: CAGTGNSGNTIYF. The genes are TRBV6-6 and TRBJ1-3, with D perhaps matching TRBD1 (6 bases). The CDR3 has 13 residues. The V and J ends lost 11 bases and 0 bases respectively, with 11 bases between them. Germline CDR1 reads MNHNY; CDR2 reads SVGAGI (reference sequence).